This TCR beta chain appears in the sequencing data of a study of T cells in Graves' hyperthyroidism and ophthalmopathy. RNA transcripts gave rise to amplified TCR beta CDR3 regions. The TCR CDR3 was amplified in a first-round RT-PCR using the HTBI primer set. One entry per CDR3 protein, called by TCRdb with MiXCR from the multiplex PCR reads. Of a few hundred thousand distinct CDR3 sequences listed, about 13% are singletons. Absent ophthalmopathy progression within 18 months defined stable Graves' hyperthyroidism. Every diagnosis used clinical symptoms, serum thyroxine and TRAb, thyroid ultrasound and orbital computed tomography. V lost 7 bases to trimming and J lost 1 base; unmatched junction nucleotides: 5. CDR1 is LGHNA and CDR2 is YNFKEQ in the germline V gene. CDR3 length: 15 amino acids.

The source of this sequence is a young woman with Graves' hyperthyroidism. The sequenced sample consisted of blood. This chain joins TRBV4-2 and TRBJ2-2, with 8 nucleotides matching TRBD2. The chain's CDR3 is CASTLSGENTGELFF. The CDR3 DNA is TGTGCCAGCACCCTTAGCGGGGAGAACACCGGGGAGCTGTTTTTT.